One sample yielded the 10 T cell receptor beta chains listed below, sequenced in a study of T cells in Graves' hyperthyroidism and ophthalmopathy (dated by TCRdb to about 2019). Library preparation employed multiplex PCR. Sequencing took place on an Illumina HiSeq 2000. The TCR beta CDR3 regions were amplified from the RNA transcripts. The TCR CDR3 was subjected to a first round of RT-PCR using the HTBI primer set and the Qiagen OneStep RT-PCR kit. The public reads were run again by TCRdb, first through fastp at Q25 and then through MiXCR, and only productive beta chains were kept. Each entry is one CDR3 protein sequence, shown with its most common DNA and genes. The sample table holds about 360,000 distinct CDR3 sequences, of which around 14% were seen once. Jointly, the top ten make up roughly 9.2% of the sample. Input material: blood. These receptor sequences come from a woman aged 18-30 years with Graves' hyperthyroidism.

This clonotype was counted ten times or more. The gene calls are TRBV5-1 and TRBJ1-2, with D perhaps matching TRBD1 (6 bases). The CDR3 loop spans 14 amino acids. V dropped 1 base and J dropped 6 bases, with 13 bases sitting between them. Germline V gene data show CDR1 as SGHRS and CDR2 as YFSETQ. CDR3 sequence (DNA): TGCGCCAGCAGCTTGTGGGGGGCCGAGGATGGCTACACCTTC. Amino acids: CASSLWGAEDGYTF. Variable domain in full (rest from reference TRBV5-1 and TRBJ1-2): KAGVTQTPRYLIKTRGQQVTLSCSPISGHRSVSWYQQTPGQGLQFLFEYFSETQRNKGNFPGRFSGRQFSNSRSEMNVSTLELGDSALYLCASSLWGAEDGYTFGSGTRLTVV.

This clonotype was detected ten times or more. The chain links TRBV7-6 to TRBJ2-2, with 9 positions matching TRBD2. This CDR3 region has 16 residues. Per germline, CDR1 SGHVS and CDR2 FNYEAQ. V lost 5 bases and J lost 2; bases outside the gene matches: 6. This chain's CDR3 is CASSPWTSVNTGELFF. In DNA, the CDR3 is TGTGCCAGCAGCCCCTGGACTAGCGTTAACACCGGGGAGCTGTTTTTT.

V usage is TRBV7-2 and J usage is TRBJ2-1; 8 positions agree with TRBD1. CDR3 length: 14 residues. Trimming removed 3 bases from V and 7 bases from J; junction bases left unmatched: 5. CDR1 is SGHTA, CDR2 FQGNSA, per germline. CDR3 nucleotide sequence: TGTGCCAGCAGCTTGGACAGGGAACAGAATGAGCAGTTCTTC. Protein product: CASSLDREQNEQFF. Variable domain in full (rest from reference TRBV7-2 and TRBJ2-1): GAGVSQSPSNKVTEKGKDVELRCDPISGHTALYWYRQSLGQGLEFLIYFQGNSAPDKSGLPSDRFSAERTGGSVSTLTIQRTQQEDSAVYLCASSLDREQNEQFFGPGTRLTVL.

This clonotype was detected many times. This chain connects TRBV28 to TRBJ2-4; a weak D match, TRBD1 (5 bases). Trimming took 7 bases from V and 2 from J, leaving 6 bases between them. The V gene's germline CDR1 is MDHEN and CDR2 SYDVKM. The CDR3 loop spans 12 amino acids. The CDR3 bases are TGTGCCAGCAAGGACACCAAAAACATTCAGTACTTC. This encodes CASKDTKNIQYF.

The chain couples TRBV28 to TRBJ1-5, with 7 bases fitting TRBD1. In germline, CDR1 is MDHEN, CDR2 SYDVKM. The CDR3 length is 19 residues. V shed 3 bases and J 4 bases; nucleotides not matched to a gene: 18. The CDR3 is CASSFEGAPISSLNQPQHF. The CDR3 bases are TGTGCCAGCAGTTTTGAGGGGGCCCCGATTTCCTCCCTAAATCAGCCCCAGCATTTT. The full variable domain, with the rest looked up from reference TRBV28 and TRBJ1-5, is DVKVTQSSRYLVKRTGEKVFLECVQDMDHENMFWYRQDPGLGLRLIYFSYDVKMKEKGDIPEGYSVSREKKERFSLILESASTNQTSMYLCASSFEGAPISSLNQPQHFGDGTRLSIL.

This clonotype was recorded many times. V gene TRBV28 combines with J gene TRBJ1-1, with a possible D match to TRBD1 (5 bases). CDR1 and CDR2 (germline): MDHEN, SYDVKM. This CDR3 has 13 amino acids. Trimming took off 6 bases at V and 10 bases at J, with 18 bases between the two ends. CDR3 region: CASRPAGGNGAFF. DNA for the CDR3: TGTGCCAGCAGACCAGCCGGGGGGAACGGAGCTTTCTTT.

This chain connects TRBV20-1 to TRBJ2-5; 9 nucleotides agree with TRBD2. The germline gives CDR1 DFQATT, CDR2 SNEGSKA (reference sequence). Losses at the gene ends were 0 bases for V and 11 bases for J; bases not matched to a gene: 16. The CDR3 is 16 residues long. CDR3 region: CSARDLISGRGFLQYF. In DNA form, the CDR3 reads TGCAGTGCTAGAGACCTCATTAGCGGGAGAGGGTTTCTACAGTACTTC.

In its sample, this clonotype was seen a few times. The gene calls are TRBV9 and TRBJ1-6; D is uncertain. Germline V gene lookup returns CDR1 SGDLS and CDR2 YYNGEE. V was cut by 3 bases and J by 0 bases, with 16 bases left in between. The CDR3 has 18 amino acids. This CDR3 is CASSAQAGMSSYNSPLHF. The CDR3 DNA follows: TGTGCCAGCAGCGCCCAGGCGGGCATGAGCTCCTATAATTCACCCCTCCACTTT.

The chain has TRBV7-3 and TRBJ2-1; 13 nucleotides line up with TRBD2. The CDR3 is made up of 18 amino acids. With V trimmed by 9 bases and J by 3 bases, 14 bases remained unmatched. Germline CDR1 reads SGHTA; CDR2 reads FQGTGA. The CDR3 region is CARTQLAGGPSYYNEQFF. CDR3 sequence (DNA): TGTGCCAGGACCCAACTAGCGGGAGGGCCTTCCTACTACAATGAGCAGTTCTTC.

The rearrangement links TRBV20-1 to TRBJ2-7; 9 bases line up with TRBD2. The CDR3 extends over 15 amino acids. In germline, CDR1 is DFQATT, CDR2 SNEGSKA (reference sequence). V shed 1 base and J 6 bases; nucleotides not matched to a gene: 10. CDR3 region: CSARGPSGMVSEQYF. DNA of the CDR3: TGCAGTGCTAGAGGTCCTAGCGGGATGGTGTCCGAGCAGTACTTC.